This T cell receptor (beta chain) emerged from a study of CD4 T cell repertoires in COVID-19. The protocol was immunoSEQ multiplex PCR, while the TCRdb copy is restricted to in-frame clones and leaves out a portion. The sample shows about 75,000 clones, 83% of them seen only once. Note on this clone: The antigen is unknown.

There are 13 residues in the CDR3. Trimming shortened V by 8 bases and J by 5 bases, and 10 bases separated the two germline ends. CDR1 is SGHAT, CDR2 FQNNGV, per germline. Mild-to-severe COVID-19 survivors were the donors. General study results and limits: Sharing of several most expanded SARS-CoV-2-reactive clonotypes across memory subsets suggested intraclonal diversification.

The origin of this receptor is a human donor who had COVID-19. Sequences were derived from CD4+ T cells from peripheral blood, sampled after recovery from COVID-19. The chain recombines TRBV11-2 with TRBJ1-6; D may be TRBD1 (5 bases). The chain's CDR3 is CASRTMDNSPLHF. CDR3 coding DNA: TGTGCCAGCCGGACAATGGATAATTCACCCCTCCACTTT.